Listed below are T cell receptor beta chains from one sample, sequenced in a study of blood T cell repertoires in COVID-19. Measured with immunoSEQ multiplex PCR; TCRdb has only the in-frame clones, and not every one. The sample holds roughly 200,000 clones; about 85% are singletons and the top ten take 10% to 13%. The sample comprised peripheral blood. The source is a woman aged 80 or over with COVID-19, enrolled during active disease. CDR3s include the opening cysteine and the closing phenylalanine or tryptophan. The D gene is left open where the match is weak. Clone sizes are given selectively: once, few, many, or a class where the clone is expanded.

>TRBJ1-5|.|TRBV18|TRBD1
CASSPDRPNQPQHF
TGTGCCAGCTCTCCGGACAGGCCGAATCAGCCCCAGCATTTT
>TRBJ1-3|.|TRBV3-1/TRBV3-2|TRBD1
CASSQSAGGYGNTIYF
TGTGCCAGCAGCCAGAGTGCAGGGGGATATGGAAACACCATATATTTT
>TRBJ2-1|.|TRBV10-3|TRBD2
CAISETRTSGGTSEQFF
TGTGCCATCAGTGAGACACGGACTAGCGGGGGCACTAGTGAGCAGTTCTTC
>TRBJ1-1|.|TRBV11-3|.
CASSLGRRGDTEAFF
TGTGCCAGCAGCTTAGGTAGGCGGGGTGACACTGAAGCTTTCTTT
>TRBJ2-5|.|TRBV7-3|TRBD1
CASGRTGLLGETQYF
TGTGCCAGCGGTAGGACAGGGTTATTAGGAGAGACCCAGTACTTC
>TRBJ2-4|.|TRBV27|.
CASSLTGKGNIQYF
TGTGCCAGCAGCTTAACAGGGAAAGGGAACATTCAGTACTTC
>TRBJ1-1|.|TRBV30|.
CAWSRGTTEAFF
TGTGCCTGGAGCCGGGGGACCACTGAAGCTTTCTTT
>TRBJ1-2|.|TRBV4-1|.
CASSQAANDLRHYGYTF
TGCGCCAGCAGCCAAGCCGCTAATGATTTGCGGCACTATGGCTACACCTTC
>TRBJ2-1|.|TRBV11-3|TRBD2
CASSLGGRDEQFF
TGTGCCAGCAGCTTAGGTGGGAGGGATGAGCAGTTCTTC
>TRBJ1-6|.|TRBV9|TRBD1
CASSKHGQESSYNSPLHF
TGTGCCAGCAGCAAGCACGGACAGGAGAGCTCCTATAATTCACCCCTCCACTTT
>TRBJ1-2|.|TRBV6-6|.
CASSYDSPNYGYTF
TGTGCCAGCAGTTATGACAGTCCTAACTATGGCTACACCTTC
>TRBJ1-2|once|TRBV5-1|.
CASSPVSGSYGYTF
TGCGCCAGCAGCCCGGTCTCGGGATCCTATGGCTACACCTTC
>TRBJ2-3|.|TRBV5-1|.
CASSLLGASGSTDTQYF
TGCGCCAGCAGCTTGTTGGGGGCTAGCGGTAGCACAGATACGCAGTATTTT
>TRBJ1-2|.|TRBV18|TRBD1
CASSPRGQGLEGYTF
TGTGCCAGCTCACCACGGGGACAGGGTTTAGAAGGCTACACCTTC
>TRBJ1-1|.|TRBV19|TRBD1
CASSRQGDTEAFF
TGTGCCAGTAGCCGACAGGGGGACACTGAAGCTTTCTTT
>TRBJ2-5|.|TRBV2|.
CASSAEEVETQYF
TGTGCCAGCAGTGCCGAGGAGGTAGAGACCCAGTACTTC
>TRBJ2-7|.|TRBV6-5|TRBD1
CASNDRGEQYF
TGTGCCAGCAACGACAGGGGAGAGCAGTACTTC
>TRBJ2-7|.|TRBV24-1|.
CATSDPAIGTGGDEQYF
TGTGCCACCAGTGACCCCGCTATAGGGACGGGCGGGGACGAGCAGTACTTC
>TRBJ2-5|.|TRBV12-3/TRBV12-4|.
CASKTGTWGTQYF
TGTGCCAGCAAAACAGGGACCTGGGGGACCCAGTACTTC
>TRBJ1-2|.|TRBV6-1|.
CASSEIAGIYGYTF
TGTGCCAGCAGTGAAATTGCAGGGATCTATGGCTACACCTTC
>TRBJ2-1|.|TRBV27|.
CASSWASTGIRENEQFF
TGTGCCAGCAGTTGGGCTAGTACAGGGATACGTGAAAATGAGCAGTTCTTC
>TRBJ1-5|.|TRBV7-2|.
CASSLVYNQPQHF
TGTGCCAGCAGCTTAGTGTACAATCAGCCCCAGCATTTT